The present TCR beta chain was sequenced within a study of tumor-infiltrating lymphocytes in primary liver carcinoma. As to this clonotype: Its antigen is unknown. At one end the junction does not follow the germline gene, possibly because of a read error.

Overall study findings and caveats: Tumor-adjacent and tumor-blood pairs shared a smaller degree of overlap than tumor region pairs. The top-250-clone fraction was significantly higher in tumors than in blood (p = 0.039).

Using a constant-region primer together with ProtoScript II reverse transcriptase, TCR beta cDNA was made from around 500 ng of total RNA. What produced the TCR beta libraries was three nested multiplex PCR rounds using slightly modified ARM-PCR. Rounds one and two of PCR, each of roughly 10 cycles, were primed with TRBV1-TRBV30 forward primers and a C-beta reverse primer. Via MiXCR, TCRdb re-called the multiplex PCR reads, giving one row per CDR3 protein. Of tens of thousands of distinct CDR3 sequences in the sample, roughly 71% were seen once. Per the germline V gene, CDR1 is SQVTM and CDR2 is ANQGSEA. CDR3 length: 12 residues. The source material, about 18-31 mg of unsorted bulk tissue, was used to co-extract RNA and DNA. The patients, who had chronic HBV infection, were treatment-naive (untreated).

The sequenced sample was tumor-adjacent normal liver tissue. The receptor comes from a man in his forties with primary liver carcinoma and hepatitis B virus infection. The V and J genes are TRBV29-1 and TRBJ2-2; tentatively, D is TRBD1 or TRBD2 (5 bases each). In DNA, the CDR3 is TGCAGCGTCGGAAAGGGGACCGGGAAGCTGTTTTTT. Protein sequence: CSVGKGTGKLFF.